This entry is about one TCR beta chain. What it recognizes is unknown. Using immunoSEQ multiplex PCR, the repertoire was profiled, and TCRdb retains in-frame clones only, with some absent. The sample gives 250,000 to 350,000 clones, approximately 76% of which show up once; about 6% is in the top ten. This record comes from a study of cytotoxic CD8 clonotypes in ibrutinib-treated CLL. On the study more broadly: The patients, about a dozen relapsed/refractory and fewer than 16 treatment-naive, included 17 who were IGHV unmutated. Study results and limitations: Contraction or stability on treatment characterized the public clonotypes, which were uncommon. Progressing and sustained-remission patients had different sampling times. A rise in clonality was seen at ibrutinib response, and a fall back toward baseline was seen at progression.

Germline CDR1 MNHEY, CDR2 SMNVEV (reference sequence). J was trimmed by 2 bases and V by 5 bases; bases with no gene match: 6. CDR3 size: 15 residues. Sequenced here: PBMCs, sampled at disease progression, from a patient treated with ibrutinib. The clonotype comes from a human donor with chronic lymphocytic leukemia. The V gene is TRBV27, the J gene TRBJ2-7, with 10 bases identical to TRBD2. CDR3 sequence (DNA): TGTGCCAGCAGTCGAACTAGCGGGGCACCCTACGAGCAGTACTTC. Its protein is CASSRTSGAPYEQYF.